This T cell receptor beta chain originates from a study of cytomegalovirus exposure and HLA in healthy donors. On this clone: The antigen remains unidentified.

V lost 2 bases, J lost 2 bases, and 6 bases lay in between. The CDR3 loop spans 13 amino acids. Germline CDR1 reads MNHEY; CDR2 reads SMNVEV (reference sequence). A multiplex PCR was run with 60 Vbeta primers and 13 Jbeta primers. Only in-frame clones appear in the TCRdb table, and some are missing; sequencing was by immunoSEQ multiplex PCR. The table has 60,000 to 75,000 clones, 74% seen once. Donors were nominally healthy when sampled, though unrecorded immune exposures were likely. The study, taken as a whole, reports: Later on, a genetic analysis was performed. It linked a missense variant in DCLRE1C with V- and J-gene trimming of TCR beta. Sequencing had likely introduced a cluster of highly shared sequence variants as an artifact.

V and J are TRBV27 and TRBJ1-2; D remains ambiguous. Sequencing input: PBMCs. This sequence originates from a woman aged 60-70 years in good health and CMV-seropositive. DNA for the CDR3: TGTGCCAGCAGTTTAAGAGAGAACTATGGCTACACCTTC. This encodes CASSLRENYGYTF.